This T cell receptor beta chain originates from a study of cytomegalovirus exposure and HLA in healthy donors. Study-level results: In vitro checks showed that a few CMV-associated chains really do target CMV antigens. The presence/absence work took it that sequencing depth was about the same across donors. Earlier results showed most TCR beta V segments being productive about 87% or about 30% of the time.

This CDR3 is built from 16 residues. J gave up 3 bases and V 1 base, and 8 bases lay outside the gene matches. Germline CDR1 SGHRS, CDR2 YFSETQ. In the case of this clone: No antigen is known for it.

Primers for the PCR totalled 60 Vbeta and 13 Jbeta. Assay used: immunoSEQ multiplex PCR; TCRdb lists only in-frame clones, some missing. This table holds 150,000 or so clones, around 80% found once. What was sequenced was PBMCs. The chain uses TRBV5-1 and TRBJ2-7, with 9 positions matching TRBD2. This TCR was sampled from a woman in her forties in good health and CMV-seronegative. Written as DNA, the CDR3 is TGCGCCAGCAGCTTGAAGGTGGGCGGGGGGGACTACGAGCAGTACTTC. Its protein product is CASSLKVGGGDYEQYF.